A selection of T cell receptor beta chains follows, all from one sample in a study of T cell responses to AZD1222 COVID-19 vaccine. The repertoire was sequenced with immunoSEQ multiplex PCR; TCRdb's copy has only in-frame clones and lacks some. The sample contains 90,000 to 150,000 clones, around nine tenths of which appear only once. The material sequenced was peripheral blood, taken on day 0 of AZD1222 vaccination. These receptors were taken from an adult in good health. Each CDR3 is given with its conserved first and last residue. A D gene is named only where the DNA matches it firmly. Clone size is given for some rows only: seen once, a few or many times, or a class if the clone is expanded.

abundance: .; v_gene: TRBV28; j_gene: TRBJ1-5; d_gene: TRBD1; CDR3nt: TGTGCCAGCAGACCCTCCGGGACAGGGGTCCAGCCCCAGCATTTT; CDR3aa: CASRPSGTGVQPQHF
abundance: .; v_gene: TRBV7-2; j_gene: TRBJ1-2; d_gene: .; CDR3nt: TGTGCCAGCAGCTTAGATCGGTTTGGCTACACCTTC; CDR3aa: CASSLDRFGYTF
abundance: .; v_gene: TRBV3-1/TRBV3-2; j_gene: TRBJ2-7; d_gene: TRBD2; CDR3nt: TGTGCCAGCAGCCGAGCGGGAGTTTTCTACGAGCAGTACTTC; CDR3aa: CASSRAGVFYEQYF
abundance: .; v_gene: TRBV5-4; j_gene: TRBJ2-2; d_gene: TRBD1; CDR3nt: TGTGCCAGCAGCTTGGGTGGACAGGGGGCGGCCGGGGAGCTGTTTTTT; CDR3aa: CASSLGGQGAAGELFF
abundance: .; v_gene: TRBV6-2/TRBV6-3; j_gene: TRBJ1-2; d_gene: TRBD1; CDR3nt: TGTGCCAGCAGTGACAGGGGGACCGTGTCAGGCTACACCTTC; CDR3aa: CASSDRGTVSGYTF
abundance: .; v_gene: TRBV30; j_gene: TRBJ2-3; d_gene: TRBD2; CDR3nt: TGTGCCTGGGTAGCGGGAGGGCCGGGGGATACGCAGTATTTT; CDR3aa: CAWVAGGPGDTQYF
abundance: few; v_gene: TRBV24-1; j_gene: TRBJ2-4; d_gene: TRBD1; CDR3nt: TGTGCCACCAGTGACCCGACAGGGGGCGCGAACATTCAGTACTTC; CDR3aa: CATSDPTGGANIQYF
abundance: .; v_gene: TRBV19; j_gene: TRBJ2-3; d_gene: .; CDR3nt: TGTGCCAGTAGTCCCTTTCGGGTAGGGACAGATACGCAGTATTTT; CDR3aa: CASSPFRVGTDTQYF
abundance: .; v_gene: TRBV14; j_gene: TRBJ1-1; d_gene: .; CDR3nt: TGTGCCAGCAGCCAAGACCCCTGGGGCGAAGCTTTCTTT; CDR3aa: CASSQDPWGEAFF
abundance: few; v_gene: TRBV6-5; j_gene: TRBJ1-6; d_gene: TRBD1; CDR3nt: TGTGCCAGCAGTACCGGGACAGGGGAAAATTCACCCCTCCACTTT; CDR3aa: CASSTGTGENSPLHF